This T cell receptor beta chain was documented in a study of blood T cell repertoires in COVID-19. Study at large: Both acute and convalescent COVID-19 samples were obtained from the United States, Italy and Spain. In each case, the material was cDNA or gDNA derived from T cells, B-cell-depleted T cells, or PBMCs.

Germline V gives CDR1 SGHDT, CDR2 YYEEEE. With 2 bases removed from V and 3 bases from J, the gap between germline ends came to 8 bases. This CDR3 is built from 13 residues. Per the original data handling: Scientists estimated how many nucleated cells there were by amplifying reference gene primers. Data came from immunoSEQ multiplex PCR; TCRdb stores just in-frame clones and leaves some out. D and trimming come from the DNA, and the V and J calls and clone size come from that table. The sample gives 200,000 or so clones, about 87% of which show up once; 2% to 3% is in the top ten. The sample consisted of peripheral blood. The receptor's source is a man in his thirties or forties with COVID-19, enrolled during active disease. The chain joins TRBV5-6 to TRBJ1-1; D is undetermined. This chain's CDR3 is CASSFGVYTEAFF. DNA of the CDR3: TGTGCCAGCAGCTTCGGGGTCTACACTGAAGCTTTCTTT.